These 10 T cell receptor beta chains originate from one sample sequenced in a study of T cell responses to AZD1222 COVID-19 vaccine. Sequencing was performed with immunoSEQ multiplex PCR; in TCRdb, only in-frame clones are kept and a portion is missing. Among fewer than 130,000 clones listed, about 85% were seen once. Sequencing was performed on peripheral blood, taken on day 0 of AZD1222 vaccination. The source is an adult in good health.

CDR3 bases: TGTGCCACAGGACCTGGGCCCGTAGACCCTAATGGCTACACCTTC. It codes for CATGPGPVDPNGYTF. The chain uses TRBV6-5 and TRBJ1-2; the D is unclear. The CDR3 covers 15 residues. V dropped 10 bases and J dropped 6 bases, with 24 bases sitting between them. The V gene's germline CDR1 is MNHEY and CDR2 SVGAGI.

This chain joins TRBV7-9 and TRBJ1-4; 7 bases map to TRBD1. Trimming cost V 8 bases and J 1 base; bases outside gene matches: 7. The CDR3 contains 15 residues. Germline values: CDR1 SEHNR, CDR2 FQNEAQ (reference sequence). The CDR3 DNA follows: TGTGCCAGCCTCGCCCGGGACAGAACTAATGAAAAACTGTTTTTT. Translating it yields CASLARDRTNEKLFF.

The CDR3 is CASSSTVGANYGYTF. For the CDR3, the DNA is TGTGCCAGCTCATCTACAGTGGGGGCTAACTATGGCTACACCTTC. The rearrangement uses TRBV18 and TRBJ1-2; D may be TRBD1 (5 bases). Germline V CDR1 and CDR2: KGHSH, LQKENI. This CDR3 is built from 15 residues. With 5 bases removed from V and 0 bases from J, the gap between germline ends came to 13 bases.

CDR3 in DNA: TGCGCCAGCAGCCCTGGACAGGGGGCTCAGCCCCAGCATTTT. Translation gives CASSPGQGAQPQHF. The chain couples TRBV5-1 to TRBJ1-5; 11 bases line up with TRBD1. The CDR3 length is 14 residues. Per germline, CDR1 SGHRS and CDR2 YFSETQ. Trimming removed 4 bases from V and 6 bases from J; junction bases left unmatched: 3.

The CDR3 reads CASSPDSLGGYTF. CDR3 nucleotide sequence: TGTGCCAGCAGCCCAGACAGTTTAGGCGGCTACACCTTC. This sequence joins TRBV7-9 and TRBJ1-2; D may be TRBD1 (5 bases). Germline V gene lookup returns CDR1 SEHNR and CDR2 FQNEAQ (reference sequence). The CDR3 spans 13 residues. The V and J ends lost 5 bases and 8 bases respectively, with 15 bases between them.

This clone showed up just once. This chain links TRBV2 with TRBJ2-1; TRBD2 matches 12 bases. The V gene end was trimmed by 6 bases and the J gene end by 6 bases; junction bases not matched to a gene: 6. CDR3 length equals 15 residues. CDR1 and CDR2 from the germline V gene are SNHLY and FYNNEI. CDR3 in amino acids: CASSVPGLAGNEQFF. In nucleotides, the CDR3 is TGTGCCAGCAGCGTCCCGGGACTAGCGGGCAATGAGCAGTTCTTC.

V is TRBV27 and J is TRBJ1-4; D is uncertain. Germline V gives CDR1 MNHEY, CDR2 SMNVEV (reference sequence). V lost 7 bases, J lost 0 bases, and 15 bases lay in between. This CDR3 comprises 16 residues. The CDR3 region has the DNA TGTGCCAGCACATACAGCGACCTAACAACTAATGAAAAACTGTTTTTT. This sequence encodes CASTYSDLTTNEKLFF.

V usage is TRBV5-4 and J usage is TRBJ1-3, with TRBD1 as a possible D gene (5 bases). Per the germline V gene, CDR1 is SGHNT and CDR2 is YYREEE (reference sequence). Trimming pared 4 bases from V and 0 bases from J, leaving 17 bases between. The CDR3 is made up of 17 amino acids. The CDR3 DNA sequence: TGTGCCAGCAGCGTGGGGGGTGGAGGCGGCTCTGGAAACACCATATATTTT. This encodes CASSVGGGGGSGNTIYF.

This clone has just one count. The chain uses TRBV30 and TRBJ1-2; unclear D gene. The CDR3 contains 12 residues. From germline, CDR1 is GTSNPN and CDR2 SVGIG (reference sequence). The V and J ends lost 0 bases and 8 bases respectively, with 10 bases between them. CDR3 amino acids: CAWSVPPGGYTF. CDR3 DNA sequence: TGTGCCTGGAGTGTACCCCCTGGCGGCTACACCTTC.

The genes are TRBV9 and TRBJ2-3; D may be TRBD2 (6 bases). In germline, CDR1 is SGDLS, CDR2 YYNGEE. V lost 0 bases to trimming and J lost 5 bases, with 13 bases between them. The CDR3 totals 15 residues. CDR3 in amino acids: CASSVAGENLDTQYF. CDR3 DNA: TGTGCCAGCAGCGTAGCGGGAGAGAATTTAGATACGCAGTATTTT.